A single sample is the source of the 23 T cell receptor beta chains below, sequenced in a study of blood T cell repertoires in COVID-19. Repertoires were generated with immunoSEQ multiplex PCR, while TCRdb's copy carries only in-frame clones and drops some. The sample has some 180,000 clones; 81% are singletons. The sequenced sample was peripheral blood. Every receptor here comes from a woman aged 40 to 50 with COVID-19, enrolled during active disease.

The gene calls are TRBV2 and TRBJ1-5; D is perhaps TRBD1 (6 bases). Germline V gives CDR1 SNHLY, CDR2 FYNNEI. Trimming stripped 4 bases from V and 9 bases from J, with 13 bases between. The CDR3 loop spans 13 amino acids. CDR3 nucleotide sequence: TGTGCCAGCAGTGGGACAGCGGAAGGGCCCCAGCATTTT. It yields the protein CASSGTAEGPQHF.

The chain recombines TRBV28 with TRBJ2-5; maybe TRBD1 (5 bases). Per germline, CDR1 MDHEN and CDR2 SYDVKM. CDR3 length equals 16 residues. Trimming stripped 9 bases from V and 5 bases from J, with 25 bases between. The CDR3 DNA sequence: TGTGCCAGTCAGCTCGACTCAGGGTACCAAGGGGAGACCCAGTACTTC. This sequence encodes CASQLDSGYQGETQYF.

This CDR3 reads CASSKTGVVSYEQYF. The CDR3, as DNA: TGCGCCAGCAGTAAAACAGGGGTCGTCTCCTACGAGCAGTACTTC. V and J are TRBV5-1 and TRBJ2-7, with 7 bases fitting TRBD1. The CDR3 has 15 amino acids. V dropped 5 bases and J dropped 0; count of bases not matched to a gene: 8. Germline lookup yields CDR1 SGHRS and CDR2 YFSETQ.

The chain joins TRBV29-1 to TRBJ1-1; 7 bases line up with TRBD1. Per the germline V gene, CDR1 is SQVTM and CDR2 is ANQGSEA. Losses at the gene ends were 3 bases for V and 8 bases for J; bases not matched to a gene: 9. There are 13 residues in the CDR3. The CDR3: CSVEGGQRREAFF. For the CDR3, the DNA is TGCAGCGTTGAGGGGGGACAGAGGAGGGAAGCTTTCTTT.

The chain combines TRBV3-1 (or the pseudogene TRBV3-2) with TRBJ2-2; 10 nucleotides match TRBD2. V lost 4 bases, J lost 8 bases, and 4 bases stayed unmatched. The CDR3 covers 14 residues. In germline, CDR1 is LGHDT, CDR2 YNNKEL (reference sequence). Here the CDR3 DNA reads TGTGCCAGCAGCCTCCTAGCGGGAGAAGGGGAGCTGTTTTTT. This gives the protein CASSLLAGEGELFF.

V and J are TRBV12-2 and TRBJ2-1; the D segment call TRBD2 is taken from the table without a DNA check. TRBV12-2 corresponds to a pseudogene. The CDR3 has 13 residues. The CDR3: CASSLWGVDEQFF. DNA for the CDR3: TGTGCAAGTAGCCTCTGGGGAGTCGATGAGCAGTTCTTC.

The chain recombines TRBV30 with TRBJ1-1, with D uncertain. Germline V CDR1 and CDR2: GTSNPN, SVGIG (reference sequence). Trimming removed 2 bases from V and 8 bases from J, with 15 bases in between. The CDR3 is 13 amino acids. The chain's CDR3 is CAWSLAGNLEAFF. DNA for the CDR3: TGTGCCTGGAGTTTAGCGGGGAACCTCGAAGCTTTCTTT.

Written as DNA, the CDR3 is TGTGCCAGCAGTGAAGCGCTTGAGAATTCACCCCTCCACTTT. It translates to CASSEALENSPLHF. This chain connects TRBV6-1 to TRBJ1-6; D is unresolved. Germline loops: CDR1 MNHNS, CDR2 SASEGT. Trimming took 0 bases from V and 7 from J, leaving 7 bases between them. The CDR3 totals 14 residues.

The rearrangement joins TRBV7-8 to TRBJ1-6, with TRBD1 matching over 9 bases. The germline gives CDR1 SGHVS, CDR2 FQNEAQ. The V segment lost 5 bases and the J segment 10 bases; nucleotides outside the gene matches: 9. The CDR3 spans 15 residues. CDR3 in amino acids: CASSPRDGQGSPLHF. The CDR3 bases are TGTGCCAGCAGCCCACGCGACGGACAGGGGTCACCCCTCCACTTT.

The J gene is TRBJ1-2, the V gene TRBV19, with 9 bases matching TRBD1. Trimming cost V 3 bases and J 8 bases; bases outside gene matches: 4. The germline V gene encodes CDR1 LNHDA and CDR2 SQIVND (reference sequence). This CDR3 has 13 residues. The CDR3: CASSITGGGGYTF. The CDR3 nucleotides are TGTGCCAGTAGTATCACAGGGGGCGGCGGCTACACCTTC.

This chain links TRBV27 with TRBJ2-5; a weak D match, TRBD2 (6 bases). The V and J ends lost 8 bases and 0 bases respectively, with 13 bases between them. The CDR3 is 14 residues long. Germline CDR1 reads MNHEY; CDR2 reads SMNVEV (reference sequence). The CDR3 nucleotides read TGTGCCAGCCAGTCGGGACTCGACCAAGAGACCCAGTACTTC. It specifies CASQSGLDQETQYF.

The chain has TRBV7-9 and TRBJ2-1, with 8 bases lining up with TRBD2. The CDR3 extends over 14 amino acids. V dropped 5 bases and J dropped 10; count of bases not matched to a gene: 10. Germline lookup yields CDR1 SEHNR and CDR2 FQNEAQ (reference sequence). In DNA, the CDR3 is TGTGCCAGCAGCCCGAAAGCGGGGGCGGTGGAGCAGTTCTTC. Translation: CASSPKAGAVEQFF. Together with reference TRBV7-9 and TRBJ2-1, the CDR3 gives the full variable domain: DTGVSQNPRHKITKRGQNVTFRCDPISEHNRLYWYRQTLGQGPEFLTYFQNEAQLEKSRLLSDRFSAERPKGSFSTLEIQRTEQGDSAMYLCASSPKAGAVEQFFGPGTRLTVL.

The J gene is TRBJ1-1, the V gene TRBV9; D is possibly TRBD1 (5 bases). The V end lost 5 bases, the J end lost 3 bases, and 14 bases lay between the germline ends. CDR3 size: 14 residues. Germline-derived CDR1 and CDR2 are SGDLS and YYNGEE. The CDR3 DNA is TGTGCCAGCAGTAGAGGGGACTTCGACACTGAAGCTTTCTTT. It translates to CASSRGDFDTEAFF.

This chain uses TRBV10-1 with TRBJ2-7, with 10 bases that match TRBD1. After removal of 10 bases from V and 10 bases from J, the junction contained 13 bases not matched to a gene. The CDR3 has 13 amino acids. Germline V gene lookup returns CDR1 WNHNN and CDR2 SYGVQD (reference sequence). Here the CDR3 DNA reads TGCGCCATCGGGGGGACCGGGACAGGGGAACAGTACGTC. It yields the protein CAIGGTGTGEQYV.

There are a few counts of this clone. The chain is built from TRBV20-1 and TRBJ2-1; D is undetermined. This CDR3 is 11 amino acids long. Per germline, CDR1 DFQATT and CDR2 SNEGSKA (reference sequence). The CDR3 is CSTRLYNEQFF. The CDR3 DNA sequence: TGCAGCACTCGACTCTACAATGAGCAGTTCTTC.

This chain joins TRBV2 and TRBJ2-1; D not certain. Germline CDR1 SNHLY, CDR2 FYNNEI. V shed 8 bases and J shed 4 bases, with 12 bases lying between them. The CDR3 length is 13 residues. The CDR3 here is CASGADSYNEQFF. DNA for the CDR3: TGTGCCAGCGGAGCAGACTCTTACAATGAGCAGTTCTTC.

The CDR3 DNA reads as TGCGCCAGCAGTGAGCCACGAGCTCTTCACAATGAGCAGTTCTTC. Its translation: CASSEPRALHNEQFF. V gene TRBV10-2 combines with J gene TRBJ2-1; no clear D gene. V was cut by 2 bases and J by 5 bases, with 13 bases left in between. The V gene's germline CDR1 is WSHSY and CDR2 SAAADI. CDR3 length: 15 amino acids.

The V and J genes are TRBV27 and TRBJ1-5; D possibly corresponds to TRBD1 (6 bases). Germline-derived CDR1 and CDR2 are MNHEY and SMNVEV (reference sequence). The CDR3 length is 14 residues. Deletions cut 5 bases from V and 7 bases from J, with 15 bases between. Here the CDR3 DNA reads TGTGCCAGCAGTCTCAGGGGATCGGACCAGCCCCAGCATTTT. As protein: CASSLRGSDQPQHF.

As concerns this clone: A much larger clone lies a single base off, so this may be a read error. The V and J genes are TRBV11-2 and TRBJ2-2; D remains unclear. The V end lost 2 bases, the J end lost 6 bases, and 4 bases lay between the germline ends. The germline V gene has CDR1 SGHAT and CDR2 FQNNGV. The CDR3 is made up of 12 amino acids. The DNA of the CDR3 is TGTGCCAGCAGCTTATATGCCGGGGAGCTGTTTTTT. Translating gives CASSLYAGELFF.

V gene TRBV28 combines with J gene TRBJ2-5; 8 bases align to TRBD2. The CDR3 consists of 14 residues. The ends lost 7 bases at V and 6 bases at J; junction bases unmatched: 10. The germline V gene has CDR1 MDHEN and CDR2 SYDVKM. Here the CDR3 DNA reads TGTGCCAGCAACATTCCGGGAGGGAAAAAGACCCAGTACTTC. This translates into CASNIPGGKKTQYF.

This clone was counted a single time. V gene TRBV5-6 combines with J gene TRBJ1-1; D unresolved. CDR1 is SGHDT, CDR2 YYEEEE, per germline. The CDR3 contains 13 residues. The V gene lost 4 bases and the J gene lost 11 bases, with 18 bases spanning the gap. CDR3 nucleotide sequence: TGTGCCAGCAGCCCCTGGACCTCCCGGGGTGCTTTCTTT. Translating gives CASSPWTSRGAFF.

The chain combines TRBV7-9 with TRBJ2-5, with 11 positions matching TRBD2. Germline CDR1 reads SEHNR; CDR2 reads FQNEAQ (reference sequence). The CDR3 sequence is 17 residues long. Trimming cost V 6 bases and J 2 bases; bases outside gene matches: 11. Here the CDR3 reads CASRLAGGPFAQETQYF. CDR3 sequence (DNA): TGTGCCAGCAGGCTAGCGGGGGGCCCTTTCGCACAAGAGACCCAGTACTTC. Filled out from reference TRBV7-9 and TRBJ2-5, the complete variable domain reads DTGVSQNPRHKITKRGQNVTFRCDPISEHNRLYWYRQTLGQGPEFLTYFQNEAQLEKSRLLSDRFSAERPKGSFSTLEIQRTEQGDSAMYLCASRLAGGPFAQETQYFGPGTRLLVL.

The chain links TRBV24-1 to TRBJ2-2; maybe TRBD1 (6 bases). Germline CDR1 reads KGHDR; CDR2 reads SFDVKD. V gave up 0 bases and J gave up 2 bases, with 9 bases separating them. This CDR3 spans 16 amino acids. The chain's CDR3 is CATSDLGTTNTGELFF. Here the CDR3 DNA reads TGTGCCACCAGTGATTTGGGGACAACCAACACCGGGGAGCTGTTTTTT.